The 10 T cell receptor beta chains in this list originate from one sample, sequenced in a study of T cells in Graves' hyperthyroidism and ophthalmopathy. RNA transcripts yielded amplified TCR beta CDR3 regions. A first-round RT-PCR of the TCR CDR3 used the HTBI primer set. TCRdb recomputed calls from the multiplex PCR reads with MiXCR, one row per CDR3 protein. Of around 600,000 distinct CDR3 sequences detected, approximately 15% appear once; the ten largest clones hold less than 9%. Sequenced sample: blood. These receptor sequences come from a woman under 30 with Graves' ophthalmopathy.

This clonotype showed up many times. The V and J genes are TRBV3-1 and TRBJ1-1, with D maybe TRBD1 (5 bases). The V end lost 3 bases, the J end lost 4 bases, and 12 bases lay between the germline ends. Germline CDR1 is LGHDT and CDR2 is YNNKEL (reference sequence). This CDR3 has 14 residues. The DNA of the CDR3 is TGTGCCAGCAGCCAGATGACAAGGGGCACTGAAGCTTTCTTT. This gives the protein CASSQMTRGTEAFF.

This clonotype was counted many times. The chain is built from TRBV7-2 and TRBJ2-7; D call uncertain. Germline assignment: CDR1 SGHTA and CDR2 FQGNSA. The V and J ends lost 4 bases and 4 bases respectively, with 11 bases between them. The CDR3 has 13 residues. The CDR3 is CASSSHTPYEQYF. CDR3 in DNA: TGTGCCAGCAGCTCCCACACCCCTTACGAGCAGTACTTC.

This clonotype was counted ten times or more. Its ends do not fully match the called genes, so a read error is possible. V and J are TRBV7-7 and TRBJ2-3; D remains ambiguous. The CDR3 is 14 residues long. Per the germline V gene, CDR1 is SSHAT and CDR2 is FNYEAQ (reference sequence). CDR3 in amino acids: CASSPSTSTDTQYF. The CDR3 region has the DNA TGTGCTAGCAGCCCTTCGACGTCCACAGATACGCAGTATTTT.

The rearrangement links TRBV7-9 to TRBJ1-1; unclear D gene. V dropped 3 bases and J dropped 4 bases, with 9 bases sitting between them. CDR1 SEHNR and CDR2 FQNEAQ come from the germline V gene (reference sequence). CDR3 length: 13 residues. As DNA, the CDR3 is TGTGCCAGCAGCTTCGAGGGTTTCACTGAAGCTTTCTTT. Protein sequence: CASSFEGFTEAFF.

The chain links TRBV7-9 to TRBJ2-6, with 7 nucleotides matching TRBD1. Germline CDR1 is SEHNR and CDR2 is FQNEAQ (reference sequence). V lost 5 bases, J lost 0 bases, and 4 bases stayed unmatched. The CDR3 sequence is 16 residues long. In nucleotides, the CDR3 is TGTGCCAGCAGCCTCACAGGGGCCTCTGGGGCCAACGTCCTGACTTTC. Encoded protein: CASSLTGASGANVLTF.

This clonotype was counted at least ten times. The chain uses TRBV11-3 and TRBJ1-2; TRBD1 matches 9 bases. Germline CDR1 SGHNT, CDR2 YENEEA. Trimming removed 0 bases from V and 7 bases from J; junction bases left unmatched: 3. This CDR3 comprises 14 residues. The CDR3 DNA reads TGTGCCAGCAGCTTAGAAACAGGGGGCACTGGCTACACCTTC. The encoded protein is CASSLETGGTGYTF.

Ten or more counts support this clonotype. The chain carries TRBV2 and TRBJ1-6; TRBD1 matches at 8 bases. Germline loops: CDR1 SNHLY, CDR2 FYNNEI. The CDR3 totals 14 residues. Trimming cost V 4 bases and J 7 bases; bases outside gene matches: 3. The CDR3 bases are TGTGCCAGCAGTGTGGACAGGGCGAATTCACCCCTCCACTTT. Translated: CASSVDRANSPLHF.

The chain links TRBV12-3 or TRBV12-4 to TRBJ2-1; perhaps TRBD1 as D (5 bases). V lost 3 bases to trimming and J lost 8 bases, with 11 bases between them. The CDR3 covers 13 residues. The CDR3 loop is CASSFRGDDEQFF. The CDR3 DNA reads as TGTGCCAGCAGTTTTAGGGGTGATGATGAGCAGTTCTTC.

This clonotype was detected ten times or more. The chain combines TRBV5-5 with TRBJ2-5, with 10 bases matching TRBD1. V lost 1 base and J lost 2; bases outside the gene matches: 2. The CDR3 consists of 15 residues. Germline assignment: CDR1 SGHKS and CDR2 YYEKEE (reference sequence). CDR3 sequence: CASSLWTGGQETQYF. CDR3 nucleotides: TGTGCCAGCAGCTTGTGGACAGGGGGACAAGAGACCCAGTACTTC.

CDR3 residues: CATTTRSGANVLTF. CDR3 sequence (DNA): TGTGCCACCACCACACGCTCTGGGGCCAACGTCCTGACTTTC. This chain joins TRBV24-1 and TRBJ2-6; D remains ambiguous. V dropped 8 bases and J dropped 0 bases, with 7 bases sitting between them. Germline V gene data show CDR1 as KGHDR and CDR2 as SFDVKD. The CDR3 spans 14 residues.